This T cell receptor beta chain is drawn from a study of vaccination effects on CD4 cells after COVID-19. General study results and limits: Substantial clonal contraction characterized both infection- and vaccine-induced clones late after vaccination.

Ahead of sequencing, the ViraFEST assay grew antigen-specific CD4+ T cells using viral peptide pools. Culturing for 10 to 11 days preceded CD4+ T cell isolation. None of these healthy vaccinees had been infected with SARS-CoV-2 before vaccination. The authors replaced half the medium with IL-2 medium on days 3 and 7. The CDR3 consists of 13 residues. The V and J ends lost 7 bases and 6 bases respectively, with 12 bases between them. As to this clone: Its antigen is unidentified.

Some clones are missing from TCRdb's copy, which holds only in-frame ones; the method was immunoSEQ multiplex PCR. The sample has around 35,000 clones; over 65% are singletons. The source was CD4+ T cells from PBMCs cultured with HCoV-OC43 spike peptides, collected before COVID-19 vaccination. Subset defined: HCoV-OC43 spike overlapping peptide pool stimulation. The chain joins TRBV12-3 or TRBV12-4 to TRBJ2-2; D is undetermined. The TCR comes from a human donor who received a COVID-19 vaccine. CDR3 in amino acids: CASKYQVSGELFF. Here the CDR3 DNA reads TGTGCCAGCAAGTACCAGGTCTCCGGGGAGCTGTTTTTT.